Following are 30 T cell receptor beta chains from one sample sequenced in a study of blood T cell repertoires in COVID-19. The table came from immunoSEQ multiplex PCR; TCRdb's copy has only in-frame clones and leaves some out. The sample contains 180,000 or so clones, around 88% of which appear only once. Sequenced material: peripheral blood. The receptors derive from a woman aged 30 to 39 with acute or convalescent COVID-19.

The V gene is TRBV3-1 (or the pseudogene TRBV3-2), the J gene TRBJ2-7; TRBD2 might be the D (6 bases). Per the germline V gene, CDR1 is LGHDT and CDR2 is YNNKEL (reference sequence). CDR3 size: 16 residues. V gave up 1 base and J gave up 2 bases, with 15 bases separating them. CDR3 DNA: TGTGCCAGCAGCCAAGCCCGAGGGAGGCTCCCCTACGAGCAGTACTTC. This gives the protein CASSQARGRLPYEQYF.

The chain recombines TRBV5-4 with TRBJ2-2; D is perhaps TRBD2 (5 bases). This CDR3 is 12 amino acids long. Per the germline V gene, CDR1 is SGHNT and CDR2 is YYREEE (reference sequence). The ends were cut back, 2 bases at V and 8 bases at J, with 7 bases in the middle. CDR3 in DNA: TGTGCCAGCAGCTTCGGAGGAGGGGAGCTGTTTTTT. Amino acids: CASSFGGGELFF.

This clone was seen more than once but under ten times. The chain links TRBV5-4 to TRBJ2-7; 7 nucleotides match TRBD1. The germline CDR1 and CDR2 sequences are SGHNT and YYREEE (reference sequence). The junction had 3 bases not matched to a gene; V was cut back by 3 bases and J by 6 bases. The CDR3 runs 12 residues. The CDR3 DNA reads as TGTGCCAGCAGCTACGGACAGGTCGAGCAGTACTTC. It translates to CASSYGQVEQYF.

The chain is built from TRBV28 and TRBJ2-6; TRBD2 matches at 7 bases. Germline loops: CDR1 MDHEN, CDR2 SYDVKM. V shed 7 bases and J 0 bases; nucleotides not matched to a gene: 3. The CDR3 runs to 15 residues. For the CDR3, the DNA is TGTGCCAGCAACGGGGGGTACTCTGGGGCCAACGTCCTGACTTTC. Its protein is CASNGGYSGANVLTF.

V usage is TRBV12-3 or TRBV12-4 and J usage is TRBJ2-7; tentative D call: TRBD2 (6 bases). V gave up 3 bases and J gave up 9 bases, with 12 bases separating them. The CDR3 extends over 12 amino acids. The CDR3 coding sequence is TGTGCCAGCAGTTTGGGGACTTTACGGCAGTACTTC. Translation gives CASSLGTLRQYF.

V is TRBV19 and J is TRBJ2-7; TRBD1 is a possible D gene (5 bases). Germline V gives CDR1 LNHDA, CDR2 SQIVND (reference sequence). The V end was cut by 0 bases, the J end by 4 bases, with 13 bases between. The length of the CDR3 is 15 residues. The CDR3 DNA is TGTGCCAGTAGTATAGATCCAGGGCAACTTTACGAGCAGTACTTC. Amino acid sequence: CASSIDPGQLYEQYF. Filled out from reference TRBV19 and TRBJ2-7, the complete variable domain reads DGGITQSPKYLFRKEGQNVTLSCEQNLNHDAMYWYRQDPGQGLRLIYYSQIVNDFQKGDIAEGYSVSREKKESFPLTVTSAQKNPTAFYLCASSIDPGQLYEQYFGPGTRLTVT.

The rearrangement links TRBV5-1 to TRBJ2-3; D may be TRBD2 (6 bases). Trimming removed 9 bases from V and 0 bases from J, with 14 bases in between. Germline lookup yields CDR1 SGHRS and CDR2 YFSETQ. There are 14 residues in the CDR3. In nucleotides, the CDR3 is TGCGCCACTCGGTACGGGACTAGCACAGATACGCAGTATTTT. This codes for CATRYGTSTDTQYF.

The chain combines TRBV7-2 with TRBJ1-2, with 7 bases fitting TRBD1. Trimming at V came to 5 bases and at J to 8 bases, leaving 8 bases not matched to a gene. The CDR3 runs to 13 residues. Per the germline V gene, CDR1 is SGHTA and CDR2 is FQGNSA. CDR3 residues: CASSRDSLSGYTF. DNA for the CDR3: TGTGCCAGCAGCCGGGACAGCTTGTCCGGCTACACCTTC.

The V gene is TRBV11-2, the J gene TRBJ2-1; maybe TRBD2 (5 bases). This CDR3 spans 14 amino acids. Germline V lookup: CDR1 SGHAT, CDR2 FQNNGV. Trimming cost V 3 bases and J 2 bases, with 8 bases left between them. Here the CDR3 reads CASSLSGTYNEQFF. In nucleotides, the CDR3 is TGTGCCAGCAGCTTGTCGGGGACCTACAATGAGCAGTTCTTC.

The chain carries TRBV5-1 and TRBJ1-5, with 8 nucleotides matching TRBD1. Looked up from germline, CDR1 is SGHRS and CDR2 is YFSETQ. The V gene end was trimmed by 4 bases and the J gene end by 5 bases; junction bases not matched to a gene: 5. This CDR3 spans 14 amino acids. CDR3 coding DNA: TGCGCCAGCAGCATCGGGACAGGCGATCAGCCCCAGCATTTT. It encodes CASSIGTGDQPQHF.

The rearrangement uses TRBV18 and TRBJ1-2; D uncertain. The V end was cut by 1 base, the J end by 0 bases, with 9 bases between. Germline lookup yields CDR1 KGHSH and CDR2 LQKENI. This CDR3 comprises 15 residues. CDR3 nucleotides: TGTGCCAGCTCACCACGGAGTATATCTAACTATGGCTACACCTTC. The encoded protein is CASSPRSISNYGYTF.

The J gene is TRBJ1-1, the V gene TRBV7-9; D is perhaps TRBD1 (5 bases). CDR3 size: 14 residues. V gave up 2 bases and J gave up 3 bases, with 10 bases separating them. CDR1 and CDR2 (germline): SEHNR, FQNEAQ (reference sequence). The CDR3 sequence: CASSLIAGHTEAFF. CDR3 DNA sequence: TGTGCCAGCAGCTTAATCGCAGGGCACACTGAAGCTTTCTTT.

The chain carries TRBV10-3 and TRBJ2-3, with TRBD2 as a possible D gene (6 bases). This CDR3 contains 14 residues. Trimming removed 3 bases from V and 4 bases from J, with 11 bases in between. The germline gives CDR1 ENHRY, CDR2 SYGVKD. The CDR3 DNA sequence: TGTGCCATCAGTGACGGAGGGACTGCAGATACGCAGTATTTT. It specifies CAISDGGTADTQYF.

CDR3 residues: CASSPTGTGLNEQFF. DNA for the CDR3: TGTGCCAGCTCACCGACCGGGACAGGGCTCAATGAGCAGTTCTTC. The J gene is TRBJ2-1, the V gene TRBV18; 9 positions match TRBD1. The CDR3 is 15 residues long. Germline lookup yields CDR1 KGHSH and CDR2 LQKENI. With 3 bases clipped from V and 6 bases from J, the junction kept 6 bases outside the gene matches. The variable domain in full, completed from reference TRBV18 and TRBJ2-1, reads NAGVMQNPRHLVRRRGQEARLRCSPMKGHSHVYWYRQLPEEGLKFMVYLQKENIIDESGMPKERFSAEFPKEGPSILRIQQVVRGDSAAYFCASSPTGTGLNEQFFGPGTRLTVL.

V usage is TRBV6-5 and J usage is TRBJ1-3, with D possibly TRBD1 on 5 matching bases. Germline CDR1 MNHEY, CDR2 SVGAGI. The length of the CDR3 is 12 residues. V lost 2 bases to trimming and J lost 8 bases, with 7 bases between them. The CDR3 coding sequence is TGTGCCAGCAGTTACCGGGGGGACACCATATATTTT. Protein: CASSYRGDTIYF.

The V gene is TRBV6-1, the J gene TRBJ1-1; possible D gene TRBD1, 6 bases. The germline CDR1 and CDR2 sequences are MNHNS and SASEGT. The CDR3 contains 13 residues. Trimming took off 2 bases at V and 8 bases at J, with 12 bases between the two ends. The CDR3 loop reads CASSERVDSEAFF. Here the CDR3 DNA reads TGTGCCAGCAGTGAACGTGTGGACAGCGAAGCTTTCTTT.

The DNA of the CDR3 is TGCGCCAGCAGCGCGCCCATAGGACTAGTGGGCAATGAGCAGTTCTTC. This sequence encodes CASSAPIGLVGNEQFF. The gene calls are TRBV5-1 and TRBJ2-1, with 7 bases lining up with TRBD2. CDR1 SGHRS and CDR2 YFSETQ come from the germline V gene. V lost 4 bases, J lost 6 bases, and 13 bases stayed unmatched. The CDR3 covers 16 residues.

This sequence joins TRBV28 and TRBJ2-2, with TRBD2 identical over 8 bases. The CDR3 is 14 amino acids. V gave up 10 bases and J gave up 4 bases; unmatched junction bases: 8. Germline CDR1 is MDHEN and CDR2 is SYDVKM. The CDR3 is CAIGGGSSTGELFF. The DNA of the CDR3 is TGTGCCATCGGGGGGGGATCCTCCACCGGGGAGCTGTTTTTT.

This clone was observed a single time. This CDR3 is CASSPNGIAGGPQQYF. For the CDR3, the DNA is TGTGCCAGCTCACCAAATGGGATAGCGGGAGGGCCTCAGCAGTACTTC. The chain combines TRBV18 with TRBJ2-7; 11 nucleotides agree with TRBD2. Germline CDR1 and CDR2: KGHSH and LQKENI. The length of the CDR3 is 16 residues. V shed 2 bases and J 8 bases; nucleotides not matched to a gene: 11.

The CDR3 DNA follows: TGTGCCAGCTCACCTTGGACTAGCGGGGCCGGGGAGCTGTTTTTT. Translation: CASSPWTSGAGELFF. The chain couples TRBV18 to TRBJ2-2; 12 positions match TRBD2. Unmatched junction bases numbered 2, after V lost 3 bases and J lost 6 bases. The CDR3 length is 15 residues. The germline gives CDR1 KGHSH, CDR2 LQKENI.

This clone was seen a few times. The V gene is TRBV18, the J gene TRBJ2-5, with 10 bases aligning to TRBD2. Germline CDR1 reads KGHSH; CDR2 reads LQKENI. Germline trimming cut 8 bases from V and 4 bases from J; bases unmatched to any gene: 7. This CDR3 has 14 amino acids. As DNA, the CDR3 is TGTGCCAGCCGCTTAGCGGGAGGCGGAGAGACCCAGTACTTC. Translated: CASRLAGGGETQYF.

The chain is built from TRBV5-1 and TRBJ2-1; D remains ambiguous. Germline-derived CDR1 and CDR2 are SGHRS and YFSETQ. V dropped 4 bases and J dropped 5 bases, with 7 bases sitting between them. The CDR3 sequence is 12 residues long. Here the CDR3 DNA reads TGCGCCAGCAGCCTAGGTCACAATGAGCAGTTCTTC. Translation gives CASSLGHNEQFF. The full variable domain, its missing parts supplied by reference TRBV5-1 and TRBJ2-1, is KAGVTQTPRYLIKTRGQQVTLSCSPISGHRSVSWYQQTPGQGLQFLFEYFSETQRNKGNFPGRFSGRQFSNSRSEMNVSTLELGDSALYLCASSLGHNEQFFGPGTRLTVL.

This rearrangement joins TRBV28 to TRBJ2-5; D is perhaps TRBD2 (6 bases). The CDR3 has 17 residues. Trimming pared 5 bases from V and 2 bases from J, leaving 21 bases between. Germline CDR1 reads MDHEN; CDR2 reads SYDVKM. CDR3 loop: CASSLGPPGGPQETQYF. CDR3 coding DNA: TGTGCCAGCAGTCTCGGACCGCCCGGGGGACCGCAAGAGACCCAGTACTTC. The entire variable domain, with the rest obtained from reference TRBV28 and TRBJ2-5, is as follows: DVKVTQSSRYLVKRTGEKVFLECVQDMDHENMFWYRQDPGLGLRLIYFSYDVKMKEKGDIPEGYSVSREKKERFSLILESASTNQTSMYLCASSLGPPGGPQETQYFGPGTRLLVL.

The CDR3 here is CASSLTGLSSGNTIYF. The CDR3 DNA is TGTGCCAGCAGTCTCACAGGGCTATCCTCTGGAAACACCATATATTTT. The rearrangement links TRBV28 to TRBJ1-3, with D tentatively TRBD1 (6 bases). CDR3 size: 16 residues. V lost 5 bases to trimming and J lost 0 bases, with 14 bases between them. The germline V gene encodes CDR1 MDHEN and CDR2 SYDVKM.

The chain joins TRBV28 to TRBJ1-3; tentatively, D is TRBD1 (5 bases). Germline V CDR1 and CDR2: MDHEN, SYDVKM. V was trimmed by 6 bases and J by 0 bases, leaving 9 bases between them. The CDR3 consists of 14 residues. CDR3 in amino acids: CASSPGGSGNTIYF. The CDR3 coding sequence is TGTGCCAGCAGCCCCGGGGGCTCTGGAAACACCATATATTTT. The complete variable domain, with remaining parts taken from reference TRBV28 and TRBJ1-3, reads DVKVTQSSRYLVKRTGEKVFLECVQDMDHENMFWYRQDPGLGLRLIYFSYDVKMKEKGDIPEGYSVSREKKERFSLILESASTNQTSMYLCASSPGGSGNTIYFGEGSWLTVV.

This chain connects TRBV18 to TRBJ1-1; the D is unclear. The CDR3 length is 14 residues. Per germline, CDR1 KGHSH and CDR2 LQKENI. V was clipped by 0 bases and J by 10 bases, with 15 bases between them. The CDR3 is CASSPPMREVGAFF. The CDR3, as DNA: TGTGCCAGCTCACCACCGATGAGGGAGGTCGGAGCTTTCTTT.

The V and J genes are TRBV9 and TRBJ1-3; 8 bases fit TRBD1. The CDR3 spans 15 residues. Germline values: CDR1 SGDLS, CDR2 YYNGEE. The J segment lost 9 bases and the V segment lost 0 bases, leaving 8 bases of the junction unmatched. The DNA for the CDR3 is TGTGCCAGCAGCGTAGACAGGGGGGGCGCTTCCACCATATATTTT. It is translated as CASSVDRGGASTIYF.

This clone appeared a few times. The rearrangement joins TRBV27 to TRBJ2-7; the D gene is possibly TRBD2 (5 bases). Trimming shortened V by 6 bases and J by 2 bases, and 17 bases separated the two germline ends. Per the germline V gene, CDR1 is MNHEY and CDR2 is SMNVEV (reference sequence). The CDR3 runs 15 residues. CDR3 nucleotide sequence: TGTGCCAGCAGCGATTCACGGACTGTAACCTACGAGCAGTACTTC. It codes for CASSDSRTVTYEQYF.

CDR3 in amino acids: CASSEYLNTGELFF. The CDR3 DNA follows: TGTGCCAGCAGTGAATATCTGAACACCGGGGAGCTGTTTTTT. The chain couples TRBV2 to TRBJ2-2; no firm D call. Trimming took off 2 bases at V and 1 base at J, with 5 bases between the two ends. The CDR3 runs 14 residues. Germline values: CDR1 SNHLY, CDR2 FYNNEI.

The V gene is TRBV28, the J gene TRBJ2-6; D is uncertain. CDR1 is MDHEN, CDR2 SYDVKM, per germline. The length of the CDR3 is 16 residues. Trimming shortened V by 6 bases and J by 3 bases, and 15 bases separated the two germline ends. The chain's CDR3 is CASSLTRIYGANVLTF. CDR3 nucleotide sequence: TGTGCCAGCAGCCTAACCCGTATTTATGGGGCCAACGTCCTGACTTTC. The full variable domain, its missing parts supplied by reference TRBV28 and TRBJ2-6, is DVKVTQSSRYLVKRTGEKVFLECVQDMDHENMFWYRQDPGLGLRLIYFSYDVKMKEKGDIPEGYSVSREKKERFSLILESASTNQTSMYLCASSLTRIYGANVLTFGAGSRLTVL.